Listed below are T cell receptor beta chains from one sample, sequenced in a study of cytomegalovirus exposure and HLA in healthy donors. Only in-frame clones appear in the TCRdb table, and some are missing; sequencing was by immunoSEQ multiplex PCR. This sample's table reports about 87,000 clones. The source material was PBMCs. The receptors were gathered from a man aged 45-65 years in good health and CMV-seropositive. The CDR3 runs from the conserved cysteine through the conserved F or W. D genes are given only for firm matches.

V	D	J	CDR3	DNA
TRBV6-5	TRBD1	TRBJ1-2	CASSPRGQGPYGYTF	TGTGCCAGCAGCCCAAGAGGACAGGGCCCCTATGGCTACACCTTC
TRBV6-1	-	TRBJ1-5	CASSEPFSNQPQHF	TGTGCCAGCAGTGAACCGTTTAGCAATCAGCCCCAGCATTTT
TRBV7-8	-	TRBJ1-5	CASSLEGQNQPQHF	TGTGCCAGCAGCTTAGAAGGACAGAATCAGCCCCAGCATTTT
TRBV20-1	-	TRBJ1-1	CSGGGGTEAFF	TGCAGTGGTGGGGGGGGCACTGAAGCTTTCTTT
TRBV4-3	-	TRBJ1-1	CASSRLQGVVNTEAFF	TGCGCCAGCAGTCGTCTCCAGGGTGTCGTGAACACTGAAGCTTTCTTT
TRBV5-4	TRBD2	TRBJ2-7	CASSAGGLAGFYEQYF	TGTGCCAGCAGCGCGGGGGGACTAGCGGGGTTCTACGAGCAGTACTTC
TRBV5-1	-	TRBJ2-7	CASSLVSGDGYEQYF	TGCGCCAGCAGCTTGGTTTCGGGGGACGGCTACGAGCAGTACTTC
TRBV11-3	-	TRBJ2-4	CASSRSQGAKNIQYF	TGTGCCAGCAGCCGATCGCAGGGAGCCAAAAACATTCAGTACTTC
TRBV30	-	TRBJ2-1	CAWSSTPVGQFF	TGTGCCTGGAGTTCAACCCCGGTTGGGCAGTTCTTC
TRBV30	-	TRBJ1-4	CAWSTLTGTLGEKLFF	TGTGCCTGGAGCACTCTAACCGGGACTCTGGGTGAAAAACTGTTTTTT
TRBV10-3	-	TRBJ2-2	CAISLEISNTGELFF	TGTGCCATCAGCCTCGAGATATCGAACACCGGGGAGCTGTTTTTT
TRBV4-3	TRBD2	TRBJ2-5	CASSQDLTSGETQYF	TGCGCCAGCAGCCAAGATCTAACTAGCGGGGAGACCCAGTACTTC